These 4 T cell receptor beta chains came from one sample sequenced in a study of regulatory T cells in long-lasting Graves disease. Libraries of TCR beta came from iRepertoire HTBI primers plus Arm-PCR of CDR3 regions. TCRdb re-called the multiplex PCR reads with MiXCR, one entry per CDR3 protein. The sample holds about 620,000 distinct CDR3 sequences; 16% are singletons and the top ten take 15% to 20%. This sample's time point: newly diagnosed GD, antithyroid drugs for less than 3 months. Scientists built the TCR library using RNA that was extracted from PBMCs. These data were also reused for a study on T cells in Graves' hyperthyroidism and ophthalmopathy.

The sequenced sample was peripheral blood mononuclear cells (PBMCs), obtained at new diagnosis, from a patient treated with antithyroid drugs. Source of these receptors: a woman aged 25 to 39 with Graves disease.

Concerning this clonotype itself: The CDR3 carries no conserved terminal phenylalanine or tryptophan, so it likely arises from a read error. The chain employs TRBV29-1 and TRBJ2-2; D is undetermined. This CDR3 contains 13 residues. Between the trimmed V and J ends, which lost 4 bases and 6 bases, there was a span of 12 bases. The V gene's germline CDR1 is SQVTM and CDR2 ANQGSEA. CDR3 DNA: TGCAGCGTTGTTGGGCAGGCGGCCGGGGAGCTGTTTTCT. It translates to CSVVGQAAGELFS.

This clonotype was seen ten or more times. The rearrangement joins TRBV10-3 to TRBJ1-1, with D tentatively TRBD1 (6 bases). Trimming removed 2 bases from V and 1 base from J, with 11 bases in between. CDR3 length: 15 residues. Germline V gene sequence: CDR1 ENHRY, CDR2 SYGVKD. The DNA of the CDR3 is TGTGCCATCAGTGAGGGGGGCAGGGAGAACACTGAAGCTTTCTTT. Protein: CAISEGGRENTEAFF.

This clonotype was detected many times. The chain is built from TRBV28 and TRBJ2-5, with D perhaps assigned TRBD1 or TRBD2 (5 bases each). This CDR3 is 20 amino acids long. V lost 5 bases and J lost 1, with 29 bases in between. CDR1 MDHEN and CDR2 SYDVKM come from the germline V gene. The CDR3: CASSPRRWGPGASSQETQYF. The CDR3 region has the DNA TGTGCCAGCAGTCCCCGCCGATGGGGACCCGGGGCTAGCAGCCAAGAGACCCAGTACTTC.

This clonotype was counted ten times or more. This rearrangement joins TRBV11-1 to TRBJ2-7; possible D gene TRBD2, 6 bases. The CDR3 contains 14 residues. V lost 6 bases and J lost 6, with 18 bases in between. Germline CDR1 SGHAT, CDR2 FQDESV (reference sequence). DNA for the CDR3: TGTGCCAGCAGTTCGGGACTCAGCCATCTCGAGCAGTACTTC. Encoded protein: CASSSGLSHLEQYF.